One sample yielded the 23 T cell receptor beta chains listed below, sequenced in a study of shared clonotypes between healthy human individuals. Measured with immunoSEQ multiplex PCR; TCRdb has only the in-frame clones, and not every one. The table has about 960,000 clones, around 80% seen once. The source material was memory CD4+ T cells sorted from blood. Noted subset: CD45RA-negative fraction. The receptors here all came from a man aged 18 to 35 in good health.

The chain carries TRBV4-1 and TRBJ2-5; D may correspond to TRBD1 or TRBD2 (5 bases each). Germline V CDR1 and CDR2: MGHRA, YSYEKL. V gave up 4 bases and J gave up 3 bases, with 15 bases separating them. The length of the CDR3 is 15 residues. CDR3 protein: CASSLGASSEETQYF. The CDR3 nucleotides read TGCGCCAGCAGCCTCGGGGCCTCGAGCGAAGAGACCCAGTACTTC.

V usage is TRBV15 and J usage is TRBJ2-7; 7 nucleotides line up with TRBD2. From germline, CDR1 is LNHNV and CDR2 YYDKDF (reference sequence). The CDR3 sequence is 15 residues long. V shed 0 bases, J shed 2 bases, and the junction held 4 bases outside the gene matches. The CDR3 region has the DNA TGTGCCACCAGCAGAGACGGCGGGAGCGCCTACGAGCAGTACTTC. Translating gives CATSRDGGSAYEQYF.

V gene TRBV9 combines with J gene TRBJ2-1; TRBD2 agrees at 12 bases. The length of the CDR3 is 15 residues. V lost 4 bases, J lost 9 bases, and 8 bases stayed unmatched. Germline CDR1 and CDR2: SGDLS and YYNGEE. The CDR3 region has the DNA TGTGCCAGCAGCCCTAGCGGGAGGGCCGAGGGTGAGCAGTTCTTC. It yields the protein CASSPSGRAEGEQFF.

The CDR3 bases are TGCGCCAGCAGCCACATCGGTAGCTCCTACGAGCAGTACTTC. Its protein is CASSHIGSSYEQYF. The V gene is TRBV4-1, the J gene TRBJ2-7; D is ambiguous. The V gene lost 3 bases and the J gene lost 0 bases, with 9 bases spanning the gap. Looked up from germline, CDR1 is MGHRA and CDR2 is YSYEKL. The length of the CDR3 is 14 residues.

The gene calls are TRBV18 and TRBJ1-2; possibly TRBD1 for D (5 bases). The germline CDR1 and CDR2 sequences are KGHSH and LQKENI. Trimming removed 3 bases at V and 5 bases at J, with 13 bases between. The CDR3 runs to 14 residues. The CDR3 reads CASSPAGTYYGYTF. The CDR3 DNA sequence: TGTGCCAGCTCACCTGCCGGGACGTATTATGGCTACACCTTC.

This clone was detected only once. V is TRBV18 and J is TRBJ1-2; no clear D. Trimming removed 2 bases from V and 13 bases from J, with 14 bases in between. Germline lookup yields CDR1 KGHSH and CDR2 LQKENI. This CDR3 region has 12 residues. The CDR3 DNA sequence: TGTGCCAGCTCACCAAGAGACGGGCGCCTCACCTTC. Protein: CASSPRDGRLTF. The full variable domain, rest sourced from reference TRBV18 and TRBJ1-2, is NAGVMQNPRHLVRRRGQEARLRCSPMKGHSHVYWYRQLPEEGLKFMVYLQKENIIDESGMPKERFSAEFPKEGPSILRIQQVVRGDSAAYFCASSPRDGRLTFGSGTRLTVV.

V gene TRBV9 combines with J gene TRBJ2-2, with D tentatively TRBD1 (5 bases). Trimming pared 4 bases from V and 5 bases from J, leaving 12 bases between. The CDR3 consists of 14 residues. Germline assignment: CDR1 SGDLS and CDR2 YYNGEE. CDR3 in amino acids: CASSQGLVTGELFF. Written as DNA, the CDR3 is TGTGCCAGCAGCCAGGGATTGGTAACCGGGGAGCTGTTTTTT. Looking up the rest from reference TRBV9 and TRBJ2-2 gives the full variable domain: DSGVTQTPKHLITATGQRVTLRCSPRSGDLSVYWYQQSLDQGLQFLIQYYNGEERAKGNILERFSAQQFPDLHSELNLSSLELGDSALYFCASSQGLVTGELFFGEGSRLTVL.

This clone showed up just a few times. The chain carries TRBV7-8 and TRBJ1-5; TRBD1 matches 7 bases. With 10 bases clipped from V and 6 bases from J, the junction kept 12 bases outside the gene matches. The CDR3 length is 14 residues. Germline V lookup: CDR1 SGHVS, CDR2 FQNEAQ. CDR3 bases: TGTGCCACCACAACAGGGGTGGGTTTTCAGCCCCAGCATTTT. Protein sequence: CATTTGVGFQPQHF. Filled out from reference TRBV7-8 and TRBJ1-5, the complete variable domain reads GAGVSQSPRYKVAKRGQDVALRCDPISGHVSLFWYQQALGQGPEFLTYFQNEAQLDKSGLPSDRFFAERPEGSVSTLKIQRTQQEDSAVYLCATTTGVGFQPQHFGDGTRLSIL.

This clone has only a few counts. The V gene is TRBV10-1, the J gene TRBJ1-2; 11 nucleotides agree with TRBD1. This CDR3 region has 13 residues. The germline CDR1 and CDR2 sequences are WNHNN and SYGVQD (reference sequence). The V and J ends lost 4 bases and 7 bases, in that order; junction bases with no gene match: 2. The CDR3 DNA reads TGCGCCAGCAGTGGGACAGGGGGCAGTGGCTACACCTTC. Translation: CASSGTGGSGYTF.

The chain is built from TRBV10-3 and TRBJ1-5; D possibly corresponds to TRBD1 (5 bases). The CDR3 length is 13 residues. Between the trimmed V and J ends, which lost 0 bases and 5 bases, there was a span of 5 bases. CDR1 and CDR2 (germline): ENHRY, SYGVKD. The CDR3, as DNA: TGTGCCATCAGTGAGTCGGGGGATCAGCCCCAGCATTTT. It codes for CAISESGDQPQHF.

This clone was counted a single time. The same CDR3 is also encoded by other DNA sequences in this sample. The chain recombines TRBV5-1 with TRBJ2-2; 8 bases agree with TRBD1. V lost 4 bases, J lost 4 bases, and 3 bases stayed unmatched. Germline values: CDR1 SGHRS, CDR2 YFSETQ. The CDR3 is 14 residues long. CDR3 sequence (DNA): TGCGCCAGCAGCAGGACAGGGACCACCGGGGAGCTGTTTTTT. Its protein is CASSRTGTTGELFF.

This chain uses TRBV29-1 with TRBJ2-1, with a weak D call TRBD1 (5 bases). Germline V gives CDR1 SQVTM, CDR2 ANQGSEA. The CDR3 is 14 residues long. Trimming shortened V by 2 bases and J by 4 bases, and 12 bases separated the two germline ends. In DNA form, the CDR3 reads TGCAGCGTTGAAAGGGGTACAGCATACAATGAGCAGTTCTTC. Translating it yields CSVERGTAYNEQFF.

This clone has a handful of counts. The chain uses TRBV5-1 and TRBJ1-6; the D gene is possibly TRBD1 (5 bases). The germline V gene encodes CDR1 SGHRS and CDR2 YFSETQ. V dropped 4 bases and J dropped 10 bases, with 18 bases sitting between them. The CDR3 spans 15 residues. The CDR3 loop reads CASSPGTAGSSPLHF. CDR3 nucleotide sequence: TGCGCCAGCAGCCCCGGGACCGCCGGAAGCTCACCCCTCCACTTT.

V and J are TRBV18 and TRBJ1-2; D may be TRBD1 (5 bases). CDR1 KGHSH and CDR2 LQKENI come from the germline V gene. The ends were cut back, 0 bases at V and 0 bases at J, with 8 bases in the middle. The CDR3 sequence is 15 residues long. The CDR3 protein is CASSPPWTTNYGYTF. The CDR3 coding sequence is TGTGCCAGCTCACCACCATGGACAACTAACTATGGCTACACCTTC.

This clone was seen a handful of times. J is TRBJ2-2 and V is TRBV5-4, with 11 bases aligning to TRBD1. In germline, CDR1 is SGHNT, CDR2 YYREEE (reference sequence). The CDR3 has 14 amino acids. The CDR3 sequence: CAAGTGGPTGELFF. CDR3 sequence (DNA): TGTGCGGCAGGGACAGGGGGGCCGACCGGGGAGCTGTTTTTT. Using reference TRBV5-4 and TRBJ2-2 for the parts outside the CDR3, the full variable domain is ETGVTQSPTHLIKTRGQQVTLRCSSQSGHNTVSWYQQALGQGPQFIFQYYREEENGRGNFPPRFSGLQFPNYSSELNVNALELDDSALYLCAAGTGGPTGELFFGEGSRLTVL.

The genes are TRBV12-5 and TRBJ2-7; 8 bases agree with TRBD2. This CDR3 is built from 21 residues. Germline V gives CDR1 LGHNT, CDR2 FRNRAP. V shed 0 bases, J shed 2 bases, and the junction held 21 bases outside the gene matches. The CDR3 DNA reads as TGTGCTAGTGGTTTGGTACTCTCGAGGCTAGCGGGTACCGCCATCACCTACGAGCAGTACTTC. Residues: CASGLVLSRLAGTAITYEQYF.

The chain uses TRBV2 and TRBJ1-3; perhaps TRBD1 as D (5 bases). The CDR3 is 13 residues long. The V gene lost 6 bases and the J gene lost 1 base, with 7 bases spanning the gap. Germline CDR1 SNHLY, CDR2 FYNNEI. Here the CDR3 reads CASSRESGNTIYF. In DNA form, the CDR3 reads TGTGCCAGCAGCAGGGAGTCTGGAAACACCATATATTTT.

This clone was seen ten or more times. CDR3 nucleotides: TGCGCCAGCAGCCAACAAATTAAGAACACTGAAGCTTTCTTT. Translation gives CASSQQIKNTEAFF. This chain connects TRBV4-1 to TRBJ1-1; D ambiguous. This CDR3 has 14 residues. The V gene lost 2 bases and the J gene lost 1 base, with 8 bases spanning the gap. Germline CDR1 reads MGHRA; CDR2 reads YSYEKL.

For this clone: This specimen includes other DNA sequences encoding the same CDR3. This chain joins TRBV6-5 and TRBJ2-3; D gene ambiguous. V lost 4 bases and J 0 bases, leaving 5 bases between the germline ends. The germline CDR1 and CDR2 sequences are MNHEY and SVGAGI. The CDR3 has 13 amino acids. Here the CDR3 reads CASSSPSTDTQYF. The CDR3 DNA follows: TGTGCCAGCAGTTCACCTAGCACAGATACGCAGTATTTT.

The genes are TRBV28 and TRBJ1-2; D gene uncertain. Germline CDR1 and CDR2: MDHEN and SYDVKM. V was pared by 2 bases and J by 4 bases, with 5 bases between. The CDR3 has 12 amino acids. CDR3 residues: CASSLNPYGYTF. As DNA, the CDR3 is TGTGCCAGCAGTTTAAACCCCTATGGCTACACCTTC.

The chain combines TRBV2 with TRBJ2-7, with D possibly being TRBD2 (7 bases). CDR3 length: 15 amino acids. With 5 bases removed from V and 0 bases from J, the gap between germline ends came to 14 bases. Germline values: CDR1 SNHLY, CDR2 FYNNEI. CDR3 sequence: CASSSSAGASYEQYF. In DNA, the CDR3 is TGTGCCAGCAGTTCCTCTGCGGGGGCCTCCTACGAGCAGTACTTC.

V is TRBV27 and J is TRBJ2-5, with 7 bases that match TRBD2. The CDR3 extends over 16 amino acids. The germline V gene encodes CDR1 MNHEY and CDR2 SMNVEV (reference sequence). Losses at the gene ends were 4 bases for V and 0 bases for J; bases not matched to a gene: 8. DNA for the CDR3: TGTGCCAGCAGTTGGAGTGGGGGGGGGTACCAAGAGACCCAGTACTTC. Translation: CASSWSGGGYQETQYF.

This sequence joins TRBV6-6 and TRBJ1-1, with D possibly being TRBD1 (6 bases). V shed 5 bases and J shed 10 bases, with 17 bases lying between them. The CDR3 is 13 amino acids. Germline V gene data show CDR1 as MNHNY and CDR2 as SVGAGI (reference sequence). CDR3: CASSTATGLGAFF. DNA of the CDR3: TGTGCCAGCAGTACCGCGACAGGCCTCGGAGCTTTCTTT.